This T cell receptor beta chain was identified during a study of blood T cell repertoires in COVID-19. Study summary: Collection of acute and convalescent COVID-19 samples took place in the United States, Italy and Spain.

In the original processing: From reference gene primer amplification, estimates of nucleated cell counts were derived. Generated by immunoSEQ multiplex PCR, the TCRdb table keeps only in-frame clones and is missing some. V, J and clone size derive from that table, while D and trimming were established from the DNA sequence. The sample holds 230,000 or so clones; 86% are singletons and the top ten take around 3.8%. Across 20 to 25 US areas, participants ranged in age from about 18 to 90 years. Cohorts were based on clinical histories the participants reported. The clonotype was recovered from a woman aged 40-49 years with acute COVID-19. Sequencing was carried out using PBMCs or T cells enriched from blood (not recorded which).

CDR3 in amino acids: CASSTGHSSGNTIYF. In nucleotides, the CDR3 is TGTGCCAGTAGTACGGGACATAGCTCTGGAAACACCATATATTTT. This sequence joins TRBV19 and TRBJ1-3; D is possibly TRBD1 (6 bases). Germline V CDR1 and CDR2: LNHDA, SQIVND (reference sequence). V was pared by 4 bases and J by 0 bases, with 10 bases between. The CDR3 covers 15 residues. The full variable domain, rest sourced from reference TRBV19 and TRBJ1-3, is DGGITQSPKYLFRKEGQNVTLSCEQNLNHDAMYWYRQDPGQGLRLIYYSQIVNDFQKGDIAEGYSVSREKKESFPLTVTSAQKNPTAFYLCASSTGHSSGNTIYFGEGSWLTVV.